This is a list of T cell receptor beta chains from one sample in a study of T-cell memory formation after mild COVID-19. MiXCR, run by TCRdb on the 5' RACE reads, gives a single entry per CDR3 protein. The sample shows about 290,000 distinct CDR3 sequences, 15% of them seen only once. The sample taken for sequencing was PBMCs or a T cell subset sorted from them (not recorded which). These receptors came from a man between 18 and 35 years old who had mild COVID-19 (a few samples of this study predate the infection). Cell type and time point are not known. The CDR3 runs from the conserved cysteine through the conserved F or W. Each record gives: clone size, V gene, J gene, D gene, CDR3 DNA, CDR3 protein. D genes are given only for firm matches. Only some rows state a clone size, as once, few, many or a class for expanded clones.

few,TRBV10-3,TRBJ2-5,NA,TGTGCCACCCGAGGTGCGGAGACCCAGTACTTC,CATRGAETQYF
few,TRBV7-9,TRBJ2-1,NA,TGTGCCAGCAGGCGTGATTCTTACAATGAGCAGTTCTTC,CASRRDSYNEQFF
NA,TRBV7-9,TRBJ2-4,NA,TGTGCCAGCAGCAACCCCGGGACCAACACGCAAAACATTCAGTACTTC,CASSNPGTNTQNIQYF
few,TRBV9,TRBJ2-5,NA,TGTGCCAGCAGCGTAGAGGGACCGCCTCTGAACTTC,CASSVEGPPLNF
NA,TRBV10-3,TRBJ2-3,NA,TGTGCCATCAGTGAGTCGAAACAGGCCACAGATACGCAGTATTTT,CAISESKQATDTQYF
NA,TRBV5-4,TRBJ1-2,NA,TGTGCCAGCAGCCTTCGAACAGGGCCTAACTATGGCTACACCTTC,CASSLRTGPNYGYTF
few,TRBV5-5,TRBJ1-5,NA,TGTGCCAGCAGCTTGGACATTGGGCCCCAGCATTTT,CASSLDIGPQHF
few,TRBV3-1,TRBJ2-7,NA,TGTGCCAGCAGCCGAGGGACGTTCTACGAGCAGTACTTC,CASSRGTFYEQYF
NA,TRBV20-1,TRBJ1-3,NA,TGCAGTGCTAGGTGGGGGGACCCTGGAAACACCATATATTTT,CSARWGDPGNTIYF
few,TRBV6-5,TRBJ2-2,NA,TGTGCCAGCAGCAAATTCGGGACACTAAACACCGGGGAGCTGTTTTTT,CASSKFGTLNTGELFF
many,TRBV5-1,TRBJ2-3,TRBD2,TGCGCCAGCAGCTTCGGATCTAGCGGACTCACAGATACGCAGTATTTT,CASSFGSSGLTDTQYF
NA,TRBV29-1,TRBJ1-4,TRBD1,TGCAGCTTTACAGGGGCTACCCCTAATGAAAAACTGTTTTTT,CSFTGATPNEKLFF
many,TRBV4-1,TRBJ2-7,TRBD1,TGCGCCAGCAGCCAAGCTGGACAGGGGACCTACGAGCAGTACTTC,CASSQAGQGTYEQYF
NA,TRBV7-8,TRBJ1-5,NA,TGTGCCAGCAGCTTAGCGCGAGGGGGGCCTCAGCCCCAGCATTTT,CASSLARGGPQPQHF
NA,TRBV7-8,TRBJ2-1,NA,TGTGCCAGCAGCCGTCCCCCGGGGGCCGAGCAGTTCTTC,CASSRPPGAEQFF
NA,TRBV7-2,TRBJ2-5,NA,TGTGCCAGCAGCCCGAGGCGGGCCCCCCAGTACTTC,CASSPRRAPQYF
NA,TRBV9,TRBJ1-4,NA,TGTGCCAGCAGCGTAGAAGTGTCAGGTAGTGAAAAACTGTTTTTT,CASSVEVSGSEKLFF
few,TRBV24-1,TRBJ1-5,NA,TGTGCCACCAGTTACGCCATCGACACTACCCCTCGAGGCAATCAGCCCCAGCATTTT,CATSYAIDTTPRGNQPQHF
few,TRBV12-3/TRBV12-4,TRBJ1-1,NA,TGTGCCAGCAGTCGGAGCCGAATGAACACTGAAGCTTTCTTT,CASSRSRMNTEAFF
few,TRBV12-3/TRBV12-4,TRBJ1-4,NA,TGTGCCAGCACCCCACAGGGAACTAATGAAAAACTGTTTTTT,CASTPQGTNEKLFF
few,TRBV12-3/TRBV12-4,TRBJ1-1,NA,TGTGCCAGCACCTCATCGTTGACTGAAGCTTTCTTT,CASTSSLTEAFF
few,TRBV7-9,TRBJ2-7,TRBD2,TGTGCCAGCAGCTATGGACTAGCGGGGACCTACGAGCAGTACTTC,CASSYGLAGTYEQYF
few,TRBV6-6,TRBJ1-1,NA,TGTGCCACCTGGGGTCTGAACACTGAAGCTTTCTTT,CATWGLNTEAFF
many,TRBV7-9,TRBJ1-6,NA,TGTGCCAGCAGCTTAGCCGATTCACCCCTCCACTTT,CASSLADSPLHF
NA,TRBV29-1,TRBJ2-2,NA,TGCAGCGTTGATAGGGTACAGGGCACCGGGGAGCTGTTTTTT,CSVDRVQGTGELFF
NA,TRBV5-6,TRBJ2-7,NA,TGTGCCAGCAGCCCGTACAGGAGCTCCTACGAGCAGTACTTC,CASSPYRSSYEQYF